The table lists the clone carrying this TCR beta chain with many counts. Its antigen is unknown. These data belong to a study of CD8+ T cells in alopecia areata. RNA, once extracted, was reverse transcribed into cDNA for use as the sequencing template. This table comes from immunoSEQ multiplex PCR, and its TCRdb copy is limited to in-frame clones, with some not included. Of about 210,000 clones listed, more than 45% are singletons. Treatment meaning: oral pan-JAK inhibitor, 5-10 mg twice daily. CDR1 is SGHTA, CDR2 FQGNSA, per germline. Trimming took off 1 base at V and 6 bases at J, with 10 bases between the two ends. The CDR3 totals 14 residues. Study-level results: Throughout tofacitinib, many expanded lesional clones continued to persist in scalp and blood. Scalp lesions, especially in alopecia totalis/universalis, had higher clonality than normal scalp.

This TCR derives from a human donor with alopecia areata. The chain joins TRBV7-2 to TRBJ2-1; D ambiguous. The sample here was CD4+ T cells sorted from blood, taken at week 4, from a patient treated with tofacitinib. The CDR3 loop is CASSLDYTPNEQFF. The CDR3 DNA reads TGTGCCAGCAGCTTAGATTACACACCCAATGAGCAGTTCTTC.